The clone carrying this T cell receptor beta chain was seen more than once but under ten times. Its antigen is as yet unknown. TCRdb's copy holds only in-frame clones and misses some; the assay was immunoSEQ multiplex PCR. The table shows 430,000 or so clones, with around 90% occurring only once. Treatment described: roughly 19 received Ad26.COV2.S at low or high dose, single or two shots; about 5 received placebo; per-sample allocation not given. It was on day 63 after the first vaccine or placebo injection that samples were taken. Boston provided a donor who was an adult aged 18-55 years. The shot given was an Ad26 vector that makes Wuhan-strain SARS-CoV-2 spike. These data originate in a study of Ad26.COV2.S vaccination and SARS-CoV-2 variants. Study-level results: Post-vaccination spike-specific CD8+ and CD4+ T cell responses reportedly had substantial breadth. Vaccinees and placebo recipients showed similar non-spike TCR breadth.

This TCR came from a person aged 18-65 years who received the Ad26.COV2.S COVID-19 vaccine or a placebo. Sequencing used peripheral blood, obtained in a trial of Ad26.COV2.S vaccine versus placebo.

The CDR3 region has the DNA TGCGCCAGCAGCCAAGATGGAAGCTCTGGGGCCAACGTCCTGACTTTC. Its translation is CASSQDGSSGANVLTF. The J gene is TRBJ2-6, the V gene TRBV4-3; D is ambiguous. The CDR3 extends over 16 amino acids. Trimming removed 0 bases from V and 0 bases from J, with 6 bases in between. Per germline, CDR1 LGHNA and CDR2 YSLEER.